This is a list of T cell receptor beta chains from one sample in a study of OX40 agonist ivuxolimab in advanced cancers. Repertoires were generated with immunoSEQ multiplex PCR, while TCRdb's copy carries only in-frame clones and drops some. The data hold tens of thousands of clones, with 70% to 90% observed a single time. The sample here was CD4+ or CD8+ T cells sorted from blood, taken in a trial of the OX40 agonist ivuxolimab. The receptors shown here come from an adult with an advanced solid tumor such as melanoma, head and neck, liver or kidney cancer. Both conserved end residues are part of each CDR3. A D gene is named only where the DNA matches it firmly. The listing skips clone size in some rows; elsewhere it reads once, few, many or a size class.

size,V,D,J,CDR3,DNA
NA,TRBV7-3,TRBD2,TRBJ2-1,CASSYLAGGTNEQFF,TGTGCCAGCAGCTACCTAGCGGGAGGGACCAATGAGCAGTTCTTC
NA,TRBV7-2,NA,TRBJ2-1,CASSLVATSYNEQFF,TGTGCCAGCAGCTTAGTAGCGACAAGCTACAATGAGCAGTTCTTC
NA,TRBV7-9,NA,TRBJ1-2,CASSHEPGRTTRGYTF,TGTGCCAGCAGCCATGAACCGGGACGGACTACTCGGGGCTACACCTTC
NA,TRBV25-1,TRBD1,TRBJ1-2,CASARSGDSYGYTF,TGTGCCAGCGCCCGGTCAGGGGACAGCTATGGCTACACCTTC
NA,TRBV4-3,NA,TRBJ2-3,CASSRQIGGAGTDTQYF,TGCGCCAGCAGCCGTCAAATTGGGGGGGCAGGGACAGATACGCAGTATTTT
NA,TRBV4-2,NA,TRBJ2-5,CASSQDGLPRGGETQYF,TGTGCCAGCAGCCAAGACGGGCTTCCTAGAGGGGGGGAGACCCAGTACTTC
NA,TRBV5-5,TRBD1,TRBJ2-7,CASSLLTGDEQYF,TGTGCCAGCAGCTTGTTGACAGGGGACGAGCAGTACTTC
NA,TRBV6-4,NA,TRBJ2-1,CASSDSGLAQYNEQFF,TGTGCCAGCAGTGACTCCGGGTTAGCGCAATACAATGAGCAGTTCTTC
NA,TRBV5-4,NA,TRBJ1-2,CASSLDADSPYGYTF,TGTGCCAGCAGCCTTGACGCTGACAGCCCCTATGGCTACACCTTC
NA,TRBV19,TRBD1,TRBJ2-5,CASSILGQALGTQYF,TGTGCCAGTAGTATCCTGGGACAGGCCTTGGGGACCCAGTACTTC
NA,TRBV5-4,NA,TRBJ2-7,CASSLSSFEQYF,TGTGCCAGCAGCTTGTCATCGTTCGAGCAGTACTTC
NA,TRBV19,NA,TRBJ1-5,CATGGRESRNQPQHF,TGTGCCACTGGGGGGAGGGAGAGTCGCAATCAGCCCCAGCATTTT
NA,TRBV6-4,TRBD2,TRBJ2-7,CASSELASGKGEQYF,TGTGCCAGCAGTGAGTTGGCTAGCGGGAAAGGCGAGCAGTACTTC
few,TRBV9,NA,TRBJ2-2,CASSARGANTGELFF,TGTGCCAGCAGCGCCAGGGGGGCGAACACCGGGGAGCTGTTTTTT
NA,TRBV27,TRBD1,TRBJ1-4,CASSSGTGVEKLFF,TGTGCCAGCAGTTCCGGGACAGGGGTTGAAAAACTGTTTTTT
NA,TRBV6-6,NA,TRBJ1-2,CASSYGAGEYGYTF,TGTGCCAGCAGTTACGGCGCAGGGGAGTATGGCTACACCTTC
NA,TRBV11-2,NA,TRBJ1-2,CASSSSFRRAYGYTF,TGTGCCAGCAGCTCCTCCTTCCGGCGGGCATATGGCTACACCTTC
NA,TRBV6-1,NA,TRBJ2-3,CASSGYSPDTQYF,TGTGCCAGCAGTGGCTACAGTCCAGATACGCAGTATTTT
medium-sized,TRBV11-3,TRBD1,TRBJ2-1,CASSSGTDYNEQFF,TGTGCCAGCAGCTCCGGGACAGATTACAATGAGCAGTTCTTC
NA,TRBV19,NA,TRBJ1-4,CASRDRHLTATNEKLFF,TGTGCCAGTAGAGACAGGCATCTAACAGCAACTAATGAAAAACTGTTTTTT
NA,TRBV4-2,TRBD1,TRBJ1-4,CASSQGQGAELVLFF,TGTGCCAGCAGCCAAGGACAGGGGGCCGAATTAGTTCTGTTTTTT
NA,TRBV7-7,TRBD2,TRBJ2-5,CASSLAGTETQYF,TGTGCTAGCAGCCTAGCGGGAACAGAGACCCAGTACTTC
few,TRBV29-1,NA,TRBJ2-3,CSVGGWGSTDTQYF,TGCAGCGTTGGGGGGTGGGGAAGCACAGATACGCAGTATTTT
NA,TRBV7-2,NA,TRBJ1-5,CASSLVLDQPQHF,TGTGCCAGCAGCTTAGTACTCGATCAGCCCCAGCATTTT
NA,TRBV5-6,NA,TRBJ2-3,CASSSQTSDTQYF,TGTGCCAGCAGCTCGCAGACCTCAGATACGCAGTATTTT
once,TRBV19,TRBD1,TRBJ1-2,CGWDRATSGYGYTF,TGTGGTTGGGACAGGGCGACGTCCGGCTATGGCTACACCTTC
NA,TRBV5-6,NA,TRBJ2-1,CASSLGLGRINNEQFF,TGTGCCAGCAGCTTGGGGTTGGGACGGATAAACAATGAGCAGTTCTTC
once,TRBV5-4,NA,TRBJ1-1,CASSLGLSWGTGKGTEAFF,TGTGCCAGCAGCTTGGGACTGTCTTGGGGAACAGGGAAGGGCACTGAAGCTTTCTTT
NA,TRBV28,TRBD2,TRBJ2-7,CASRAGGLTYEQYF,TGTGCCAGCAGAGCGGGAGGACTAACCTACGAGCAGTACTTC
NA,TRBV9,TRBD1,TRBJ1-2,CASSATPNGQGHGYTF,TGTGCCAGCAGCGCGACACCCAATGGACAGGGGCACGGCTACACCTTC
NA,TRBV29-1,NA,TRBJ2-6,CSVEDWGKGAGANVLTF,TGCAGCGTTGAAGACTGGGGTAAGGGGGCTGGGGCCAACGTCCTGACTTTC
NA,TRBV2,NA,TRBJ2-5,CASSEARASGETQYF,TGTGCCAGCAGTGAAGCGCGGGCCTCTGGGGAGACCCAGTACTTC
NA,TRBV28,NA,TRBJ2-7,CASSFVSSYEQYF,TGTGCCAGCAGTTTTGTGAGCTCCTACGAGCAGTACTTC
NA,TRBV4-3,NA,TRBJ1-2,CASSQETRGKVGYTF,TGCGCCAGCAGCCAAGAGACGAGGGGGAAGGTGGGCTACACCTTC
NA,TRBV28,NA,TRBJ2-7,CAGGGQKVYEQYF,TGTGCCGGGGGGGGACAGAAAGTCTACGAGCAGTACTTC
NA,TRBV7-2,TRBD2,TRBJ2-5,CASSALGSGSALQETQYF,TGTGCCAGCAGCGCCCTTGGTAGCGGGAGTGCCCTCCAAGAGACCCAGTACTTC
NA,TRBV5-6,TRBD2,TRBJ2-2,CASSLEAGYPGELFF,TGTGCCAGCAGCTTGGAAGCGGGATACCCCGGGGAGCTGTTTTTT